The entry that follows covers one T cell receptor beta chain sequence. Its antigen remains unknown. Only in-frame clones appear in the TCRdb table, and some are missing; sequencing was by immunoSEQ multiplex PCR. The table shows roughly 120,000 clones, with over 90% occurring only once. The germline V and J ends were trimmed by 1 base and 4 bases, with 16 bases remaining between them. CDR3 size: 16 residues. Germline CDR1 is SEHNR and CDR2 is FQNEAQ (reference sequence). The data belong to a study of T cell responses to AZD1222 COVID-19 vaccine. Findings and limits, study-wide: Baseline testing showed seropositivity in only a handful of AZD1222 recipients.

This receptor was identified in an adult who received the AZD1222 COVID-19 vaccine. The genes are TRBV7-9 and TRBJ1-2; a possible D gene is TRBD1 (6 bases). Sequenced material: peripheral blood, taken 28 days after the second AZD1222 dose. Here the CDR3 reads CASSLGGRRPLYGYTF. CDR3 nucleotide sequence: TGTGCCAGCAGCTTAGGGGGGCGCAGGCCCCTCTATGGCTACACCTTC.